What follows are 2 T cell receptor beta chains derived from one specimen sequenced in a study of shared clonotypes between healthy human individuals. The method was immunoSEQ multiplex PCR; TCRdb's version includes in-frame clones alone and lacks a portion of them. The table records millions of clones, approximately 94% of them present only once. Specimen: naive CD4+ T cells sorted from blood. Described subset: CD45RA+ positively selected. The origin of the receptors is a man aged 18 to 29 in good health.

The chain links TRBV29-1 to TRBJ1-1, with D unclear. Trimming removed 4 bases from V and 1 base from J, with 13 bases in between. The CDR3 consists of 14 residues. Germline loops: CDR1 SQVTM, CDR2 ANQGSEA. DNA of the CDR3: TGCAGCGTTGCCTTTAGACTCCAGAACACTGAAGCTTTCTTT. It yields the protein CSVAFRLQNTEAFF.

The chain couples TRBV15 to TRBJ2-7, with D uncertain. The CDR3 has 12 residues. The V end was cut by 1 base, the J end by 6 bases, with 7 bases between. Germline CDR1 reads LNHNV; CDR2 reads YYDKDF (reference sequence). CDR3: CATSRGKGEQYF. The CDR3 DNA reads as TGTGCCACCAGCAGAGGTAAGGGCGAGCAGTACTTC.